This T cell receptor (beta chain) was identified in a study of glioma-infiltrating T cells. Study-wide results and limits: Tissue and blood shared very few CDR3 sequences. Gliomas, especially low-grade, showed above-expected tissue-blood divergence; non-neoplastic patients showed below.

Amplification of TCR alpha and beta CDR3 regions from RNA used iRepertoire nested multiplex PCR. For one-step reverse transcription and amplification, about 85-400 ng of tissue mRNA or PBMC total RNA was used. TCRdb ran MiXCR on the multiplex PCR reads and lists one entry per CDR3 protein. This sample carries about 99,000 distinct CDR3 sequences, about 30% of them seen once, and the ten largest clones take 40% to 45%. V was shortened by 9 bases and J by 6 bases, with 18 bases between the two germline ends. The CDR3 has 13 amino acids. Germline CDR1 reads SNHLY; CDR2 reads FYNNEI. Remarks on this clonotype: Its antigen remains unknown.

The chain couples TRBV2 to TRBJ2-7, with D possibly matching TRBD1 (5 bases). The source material was glioma tissue, nonneoplastic brain tissue, or PBMCs (not recorded which). This receptor was taken from a human donor with low-grade glioma or glioblastoma, undergoing nonglioma brain surgery, or in good health (not recorded which). The CDR3 DNA sequence: TGTGCCAGTGGCCAGACAGTCAACGGCGAGCAGTACTTC. This sequence encodes CASGQTVNGEQYF. The whole variable domain, filled in from reference TRBV2 and TRBJ2-7, reads EPEVTQTPSHQVTQMGQEVILRCVPISNHLYFYWYRQILGQKVEFLVSFYNNEISEKSEIFDDQFSVERPDGSNFTLKIRSTKLEDSAMYFCASGQTVNGEQYFGPGTRLTVT.